This is a list of T cell receptor beta chains from one sample in a study of vaccination and CD4 T cells after COVID-19. One entry per CDR3 protein, called by TCRdb with MiXCR from the PCR reads. This table has about 11,000 distinct CDR3 sequences, about 53% appearing once. Which antigens these TCRs recognize remains unknown. Specimen: CD4+ T cells from blood, cultured in vitro. Receptor source: a human donor who had recovered from COVID-19. Each CDR3 is given with its conserved first and last residue. The D gene is left open where the match is weak. Some rows mark clone size as missing; the rest say once, few, many or name a class of expanded clone.

j_call: TRBJ2-1; d_call: NA; v_call: TRBV2; clone_size: NA; cdr3_aa: CASQIQQRSYNEQFF; cdr3_nt: TGTGCCAGCCAGATACAACAGAGATCCTACAATGAGCAGTTCTTC
j_call: TRBJ1-2; d_call: NA; v_call: TRBV18; clone_size: NA; cdr3_aa: CASSPQGTARGYTF; cdr3_nt: TGTGCCAGCTCACCACAGGGTACCGCCAGGGGCTACACCTTC
j_call: TRBJ2-1; d_call: TRBD2; v_call: TRBV5-5; clone_size: NA; cdr3_aa: CASSRRLAGLGEQFF; cdr3_nt: TGTGCCAGCTCCCGGAGACTAGCGGGTTTGGGGGAGCAGTTCTTC
j_call: TRBJ2-7; d_call: TRBD1; v_call: TRBV4-1; clone_size: NA; cdr3_aa: CASSGPPGQAFYEQYF; cdr3_nt: TGCGCCAGCAGCGGCCCACCGGGACAGGCTTTCTACGAGCAGTACTTC
j_call: TRBJ2-1; d_call: TRBD1; v_call: TRBV28; clone_size: NA; cdr3_aa: CASSKPGQGVNEQFF; cdr3_nt: TGTGCCAGCAGTAAGCCGGGACAGGGGGTGAATGAGCAGTTCTTC
j_call: TRBJ2-7; d_call: TRBD2; v_call: TRBV5-4; clone_size: NA; cdr3_aa: CASSSPRAGGMTYEQYF; cdr3_nt: TGTGCCAGCAGCTCACCGCGAGCGGGAGGGATGACCTACGAGCAGTACTTC
j_call: TRBJ2-4; d_call: NA; v_call: TRBV7-2; clone_size: medium-sized; cdr3_aa: CASSPQLTLAKNIQYF; cdr3_nt: TGTGCCAGCAGCCCACAACTAACGCTAGCCAAAAACATTCAGTACTTC
j_call: TRBJ2-7; d_call: TRBD2; v_call: TRBV20-1; clone_size: NA; cdr3_aa: CSASLGRSYEQYF; cdr3_nt: TGCAGTGCTAGTCTCGGGAGGAGCTACGAGCAGTACTTC
j_call: TRBJ1-1; d_call: NA; v_call: TRBV11-2; clone_size: once; cdr3_aa: CASSPGAPGAFF; cdr3_nt: TGTGCCAGCAGCCCCGGGGCACCCGGGGCTTTCTTT
j_call: TRBJ2-7; d_call: NA; v_call: TRBV6-1; clone_size: NA; cdr3_aa: CASSGGFFYEQYF; cdr3_nt: TGTGCCAGCAGTGGTGGATTCTTCTACGAGCAGTACTTC
j_call: TRBJ2-2; d_call: TRBD1; v_call: TRBV11-2; clone_size: medium-sized; cdr3_aa: CASTRGWGQATTGELFF; cdr3_nt: TGTGCCAGCACCAGGGGTTGGGGACAGGCGACCACCGGGGAGCTGTTTTTT
j_call: TRBJ1-2; d_call: NA; v_call: TRBV10-2; clone_size: NA; cdr3_aa: CASSDLARGSYGYTF; cdr3_nt: TGCGCCAGCAGCGACCTAGCGAGGGGAAGCTATGGCTACACCTTC
j_call: TRBJ2-2; d_call: NA; v_call: TRBV11-3; clone_size: NA; cdr3_aa: CASSPPGTGELFF; cdr3_nt: TGTGCCAGCAGCCCCCCTGGGACCGGGGAGCTGTTTTTT
j_call: TRBJ1-6; d_call: NA; v_call: TRBV28; clone_size: NA; cdr3_aa: CASSFRTVPLGALHF; cdr3_nt: TGTGCCAGCAGTTTCCGGACAGTCCCGTTGGGAGCCCTCCACTTT
j_call: TRBJ1-2; d_call: NA; v_call: TRBV28; clone_size: NA; cdr3_aa: CASTLRQSNYGYTF; cdr3_nt: TGTGCCAGCACCTTACGGCAGTCTAACTATGGCTACACCTTC
j_call: TRBJ1-1; d_call: TRBD1; v_call: TRBV7-8; clone_size: few; cdr3_aa: CASSSQGARTLNTEAFF; cdr3_nt: TGTGCCAGCAGCTCACAGGGGGCCAGAACCCTGAACACTGAAGCTTTCTTT
j_call: TRBJ1-5; d_call: TRBD1; v_call: TRBV28; clone_size: NA; cdr3_aa: CASRRNTGGNQPQHF; cdr3_nt: TGTGCCAGCAGGAGAAACACAGGGGGGAATCAGCCCCAGCATTTT
j_call: TRBJ1-2; d_call: TRBD1; v_call: TRBV6-5; clone_size: NA; cdr3_aa: CASSLWDRGSGYTF; cdr3_nt: TGTGCCAGCAGTTTGTGGGACAGGGGGTCTGGCTACACCTTC
j_call: TRBJ1-4; d_call: NA; v_call: TRBV5-5; clone_size: NA; cdr3_aa: CASSFRVGNEKLFF; cdr3_nt: TGTGCCAGCAGCTTCAGGGTGGGTAATGAAAAACTGTTTTTT
j_call: TRBJ1-5; d_call: TRBD1; v_call: TRBV6-1; clone_size: NA; cdr3_aa: CASSEDRGIQPQHF; cdr3_nt: TGTGCCAGCAGTGAGGACAGGGGGATTCAGCCCCAGCATTTT
j_call: TRBJ2-5; d_call: NA; v_call: TRBV28; clone_size: NA; cdr3_aa: CASSLTLPGETQYF; cdr3_nt: TGTGCCAGCAGTTTAACCTTACCGGGGGAGACCCAGTACTTC
j_call: TRBJ2-1; d_call: TRBD2; v_call: TRBV2; clone_size: NA; cdr3_aa: CASSLLAGAYNEQFF; cdr3_nt: TGTGCCAGCAGTTTACTAGCGGGAGCCTACAATGAGCAGTTCTTC
j_call: TRBJ2-3; d_call: TRBD2; v_call: TRBV7-2; clone_size: NA; cdr3_aa: CASSLLGGSVGADTQYF; cdr3_nt: TGTGCCAGCAGCTTACTTGGCGGGAGTGTCGGCGCAGATACGCAGTATTTT
j_call: TRBJ2-5; d_call: NA; v_call: TRBV30; clone_size: medium-sized; cdr3_aa: CAWSKGGVQETQYF; cdr3_nt: TGTGCCTGGAGTAAAGGCGGCGTACAAGAGACCCAGTACTTC
j_call: TRBJ2-3; d_call: NA; v_call: TRBV27; clone_size: NA; cdr3_aa: CASSLGGSADTQYF; cdr3_nt: TGTGCCAGCAGTTTAGGGGGGTCGGCAGATACGCAGTATTTT
j_call: TRBJ2-1; d_call: TRBD2; v_call: TRBV7-9; clone_size: NA; cdr3_aa: CASSLGGEQFF; cdr3_nt: TGTGCCAGCAGCTTGGGGGGGGAGCAGTTCTTC
j_call: TRBJ2-7; d_call: NA; v_call: TRBV20-1; clone_size: once; cdr3_aa: CSAGVLQGGFYEQYF; cdr3_nt: TGCAGTGCTGGGGTCCTCCAGGGGGGATTCTACGAGCAGTACTTC
j_call: TRBJ2-2; d_call: NA; v_call: TRBV10-1; clone_size: NA; cdr3_aa: CASSESGTGELFF; cdr3_nt: TGCGCCAGCAGTGAGTCTGGGACCGGGGAGCTGTTTTTT
j_call: TRBJ1-5; d_call: NA; v_call: TRBV28; clone_size: few; cdr3_aa: CASSLAGVPGQPQHF; cdr3_nt: TGTGCCAGCAGTTTGGCAGGGGTACCAGGTCAGCCCCAGCATTTT